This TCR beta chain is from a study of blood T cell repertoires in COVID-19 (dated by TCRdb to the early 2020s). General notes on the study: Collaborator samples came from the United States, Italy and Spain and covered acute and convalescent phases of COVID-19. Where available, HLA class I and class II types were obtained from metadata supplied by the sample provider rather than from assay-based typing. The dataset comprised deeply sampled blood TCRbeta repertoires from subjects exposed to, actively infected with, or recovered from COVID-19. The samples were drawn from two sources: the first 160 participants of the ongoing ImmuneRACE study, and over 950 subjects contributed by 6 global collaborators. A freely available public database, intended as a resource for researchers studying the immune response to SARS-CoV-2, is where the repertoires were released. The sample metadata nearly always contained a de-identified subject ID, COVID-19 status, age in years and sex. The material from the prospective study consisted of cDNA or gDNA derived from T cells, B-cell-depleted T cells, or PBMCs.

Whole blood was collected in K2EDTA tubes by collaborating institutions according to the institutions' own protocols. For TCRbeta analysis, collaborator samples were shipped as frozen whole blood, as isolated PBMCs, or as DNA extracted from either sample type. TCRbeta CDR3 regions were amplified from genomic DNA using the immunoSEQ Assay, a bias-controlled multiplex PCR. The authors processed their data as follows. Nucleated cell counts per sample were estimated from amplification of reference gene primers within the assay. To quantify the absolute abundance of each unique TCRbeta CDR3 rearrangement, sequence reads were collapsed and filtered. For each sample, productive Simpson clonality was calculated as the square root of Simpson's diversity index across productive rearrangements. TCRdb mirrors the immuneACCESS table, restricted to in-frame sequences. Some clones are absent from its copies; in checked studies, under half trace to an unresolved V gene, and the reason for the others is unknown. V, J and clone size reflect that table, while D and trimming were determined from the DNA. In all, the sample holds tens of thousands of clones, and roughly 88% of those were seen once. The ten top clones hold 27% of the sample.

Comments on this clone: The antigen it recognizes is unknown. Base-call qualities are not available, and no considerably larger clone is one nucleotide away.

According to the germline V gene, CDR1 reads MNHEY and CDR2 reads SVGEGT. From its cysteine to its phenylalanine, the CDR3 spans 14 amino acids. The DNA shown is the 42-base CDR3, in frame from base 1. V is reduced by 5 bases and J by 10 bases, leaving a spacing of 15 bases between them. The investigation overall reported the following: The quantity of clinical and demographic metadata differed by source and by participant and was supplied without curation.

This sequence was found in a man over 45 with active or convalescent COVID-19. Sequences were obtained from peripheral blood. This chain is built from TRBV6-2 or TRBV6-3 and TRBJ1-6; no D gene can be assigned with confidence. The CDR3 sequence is CASSRSLLWSPLHF. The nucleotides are TGTGCCAGCAGTAGGAGCCTTCTGTGGTCACCCCTCCACTTT.